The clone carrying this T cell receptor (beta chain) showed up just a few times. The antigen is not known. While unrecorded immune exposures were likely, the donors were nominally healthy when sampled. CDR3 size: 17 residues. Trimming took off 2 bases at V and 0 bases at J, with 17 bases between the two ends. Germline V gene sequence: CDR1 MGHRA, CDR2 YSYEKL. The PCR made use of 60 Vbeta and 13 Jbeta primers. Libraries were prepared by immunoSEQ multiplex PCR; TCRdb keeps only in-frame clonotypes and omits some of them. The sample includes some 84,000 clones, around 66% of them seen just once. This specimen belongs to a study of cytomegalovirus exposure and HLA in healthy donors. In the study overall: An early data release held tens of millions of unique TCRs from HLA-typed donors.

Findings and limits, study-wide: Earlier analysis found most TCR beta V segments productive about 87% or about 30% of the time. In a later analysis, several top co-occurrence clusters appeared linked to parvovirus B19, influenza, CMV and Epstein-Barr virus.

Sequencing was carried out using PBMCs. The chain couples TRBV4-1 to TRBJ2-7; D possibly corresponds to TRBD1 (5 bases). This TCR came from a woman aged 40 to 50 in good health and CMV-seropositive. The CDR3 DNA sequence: TGCGCCAGCAGCCAATTTTTAGGGGTGATTAGCTCCTACGAGCAGTACTTC. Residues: CASSQFLGVISSYEQYF.